These T cell receptor beta chains were read from a single sample in a study of cytomegalovirus exposure and HLA in healthy donors. Clones were read by immunoSEQ multiplex PCR, and TCRdb kept only the in-frame ones, dropping some. The sample has 150,000 or so clones; about nine tenths are singletons. The sequencing input was PBMCs. Receptors originate from a woman aged 25 to 45 in good health and CMV-seropositive. The CDR3 runs from the conserved cysteine through the conserved F or W. The order of the fields is J gene, V gene, D gene, clone size, CDR3 protein, CDR3 DNA. The D gene is left open where the match is weak. Clone size, where shown, is once, few, many, or a class for clones that have expanded.

j_call: TRBJ2-5
v_call: TRBV7-6
d_call: TRBD2
clone_size: .
cdr3_aa: CASSPFSGAEETQYF
cdr3_nt: TGTGCCAGCAGCCCATTTAGCGGGGCTGAAGAGACCCAGTACTTC

j_call: TRBJ2-1
v_call: TRBV5-6
d_call: .
clone_size: .
cdr3_aa: CASSFSLAYYNEQFF
cdr3_nt: TGTGCCAGCAGCTTCAGTCTAGCCTACTACAATGAGCAGTTCTTC

j_call: TRBJ2-3
v_call: TRBV28
d_call: TRBD2
clone_size: .
cdr3_aa: CASSLGSGGVADTQYF
cdr3_nt: TGTGCCAGCAGTTTAGGAAGCGGGGGGGTCGCAGATACGCAGTATTTT

j_call: TRBJ1-5
v_call: TRBV6-6
d_call: .
clone_size: .
cdr3_aa: CASSYWTQGAAQPQHF
cdr3_nt: TGTGCCAGCAGTTACTGGACCCAGGGCGCAGCTCAGCCCCAGCATTTT

j_call: TRBJ2-1
v_call: TRBV5-1
d_call: TRBD2
clone_size: .
cdr3_aa: CASSYPGTSFYNEQFF
cdr3_nt: TGCGCCAGCAGCTACCCCGGGACTAGTTTCTATAATGAGCAGTTCTTC

j_call: TRBJ1-1
v_call: TRBV18
d_call: TRBD1
clone_size: .
cdr3_aa: CASSAGQMNTEAFF
cdr3_nt: TGTGCCAGCTCAGCGGGACAGATGAACACTGAAGCTTTCTTT

j_call: TRBJ1-5
v_call: TRBV21-1
d_call: .
clone_size: .
cdr3_aa: CASSKDPAGGSNQPQHF
cdr3_nt: TGTGCCAGCAGCAAAGACCCCGCCGGGGGGAGCAATCAGCCCCAGCATTTT

j_call: TRBJ2-1
v_call: TRBV18
d_call: TRBD2
clone_size: .
cdr3_aa: CASSSKRDRWDEQFF
cdr3_nt: TGTGCCAGCTCATCAAAGCGGGATCGGTGGGATGAGCAGTTCTTC

j_call: TRBJ2-7
v_call: TRBV6-1
d_call: TRBD2
clone_size: .
cdr3_aa: CASSEESSGSPYEQYF
cdr3_nt: TGTGCCAGCAGTGAAGAATCTAGCGGATCCCCCTACGAGCAGTACTTC

j_call: TRBJ2-7
v_call: TRBV5-1
d_call: .
clone_size: .
cdr3_aa: CASSLEYGTPTAEQYF
cdr3_nt: TGCGCCAGCAGCTTGGAATACGGGACACCAACGGCCGAGCAGTACTTC

j_call: TRBJ1-1
v_call: TRBV5-4
d_call: TRBD1
clone_size: .
cdr3_aa: CASSFDRGYTEAFF
cdr3_nt: TGTGCCAGCAGCTTCGACAGGGGGTATACTGAAGCTTTCTTT

j_call: TRBJ2-2
v_call: TRBV7-9
d_call: TRBD1
clone_size: .
cdr3_aa: CASSSDRGRTGELFF
cdr3_nt: TGTGCCAGCAGCTCGGACAGGGGAAGGACCGGGGAGCTGTTTTTT

j_call: TRBJ2-5
v_call: TRBV5-1
d_call: .
clone_size: .
cdr3_aa: CASSLVTRGTQYF
cdr3_nt: TGCGCCAGCAGCTTGGTCACCCGGGGGACCCAGTACTTC

j_call: TRBJ1-1
v_call: TRBV25-1
d_call: .
clone_size: .
cdr3_aa: CASRRARTEAFF
cdr3_nt: TGTGCCAGCAGGAGGGCGAGAACTGAAGCTTTCTTT

j_call: TRBJ2-1
v_call: TRBV18
d_call: .
clone_size: .
cdr3_aa: CASSPNMGVGGNEQFF
cdr3_nt: TGTGCCAGCTCACCAAACATGGGGGTAGGAGGGAATGAGCAGTTCTTC

j_call: TRBJ1-1
v_call: TRBV6-5
d_call: .
clone_size: .
cdr3_aa: CASKVTVNTEAFF
cdr3_nt: TGTGCCAGCAAAGTAACGGTGAACACTGAAGCTTTCTTT

j_call: TRBJ2-5
v_call: TRBV5-1
d_call: .
clone_size: .
cdr3_aa: CASSRGIQETQYF
cdr3_nt: TGCGCCAGCAGCCGCGGGATCCAAGAGACCCAGTACTTC

j_call: TRBJ2-7
v_call: TRBV28
d_call: .
clone_size: .
cdr3_aa: CASSRPGNGGYEQYF
cdr3_nt: TGTGCCAGCAGTAGGCCGGGAAACGGAGGCTACGAGCAGTACTTC

j_call: TRBJ2-3
v_call: TRBV27
d_call: TRBD2
clone_size: .
cdr3_aa: CASSRPAGGRRADTQYF
cdr3_nt: TGTGCCAGCAGTCGTCCAGCGGGAGGGCGACGTGCGGATACGCAGTATTTT

j_call: TRBJ2-5
v_call: TRBV27
d_call: TRBD2
clone_size: once
cdr3_aa: CASSRRLAGGQETQYF
cdr3_nt: TGTGCCAGCAGTCGACGACTAGCGGGAGGGCAAGAGACCCAGTACTTC

j_call: TRBJ2-1
v_call: TRBV23-1
d_call: TRBD1
clone_size: .
cdr3_aa: CASSPINRQGTRFF
cdr3_nt: TGCGCCAGCAGTCCTATAAACCGACAGGGTACGCGGTTCTTC

j_call: TRBJ1-5
v_call: TRBV21-1
d_call: .
clone_size: .
cdr3_aa: CASSSFPGAGVSNQPQHF
cdr3_nt: TGTGCCAGCAGCAGCTTCCCCGGGGCAGGGGTAAGCAATCAGCCCCAGCATTTT

j_call: TRBJ2-7
v_call: TRBV18
d_call: TRBD1
clone_size: .
cdr3_aa: CASSWGQGRKYEQYF
cdr3_nt: TGTGCCAGCTCCTGGGGACAGGGAAGAAAGTACGAGCAGTACTTC

j_call: TRBJ1-2
v_call: TRBV27
d_call: TRBD1
clone_size: once
cdr3_aa: CASSLSRTGGGYTF
cdr3_nt: TGTGCCAGCAGTTTATCCCGGACAGGGGGCGGCTACACCTTC

j_call: TRBJ1-5
v_call: TRBV12-2
d_call: .
clone_size: .
cdr3_aa: CASRLVGEGQGALWGNQPQHF
cdr3_nt: TGTGCAAGTCGCTTAGTGGGTGAGGGACAGGGGGCCCTTTGGGGCAATCAGCCCCAGCATTTT

j_call: TRBJ1-2
v_call: TRBV18
d_call: .
clone_size: .
cdr3_aa: CASSPQEGDGYTF
cdr3_nt: TGTGCCAGCTCACCACAAGAGGGAGACGGCTACACCTTC